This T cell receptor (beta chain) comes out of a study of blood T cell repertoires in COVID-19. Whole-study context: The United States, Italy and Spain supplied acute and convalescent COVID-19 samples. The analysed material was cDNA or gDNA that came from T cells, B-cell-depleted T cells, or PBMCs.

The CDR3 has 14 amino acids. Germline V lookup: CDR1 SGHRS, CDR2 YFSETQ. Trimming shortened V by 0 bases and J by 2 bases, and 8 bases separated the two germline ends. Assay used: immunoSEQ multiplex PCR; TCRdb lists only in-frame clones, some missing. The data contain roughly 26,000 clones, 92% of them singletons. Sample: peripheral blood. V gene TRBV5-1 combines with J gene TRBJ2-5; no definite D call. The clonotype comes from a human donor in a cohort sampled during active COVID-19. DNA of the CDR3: TGCGCCAGCAGCTTGGTGGGCCAACAAGAGACCCAGTACTTC. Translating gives CASSLVGQQETQYF.